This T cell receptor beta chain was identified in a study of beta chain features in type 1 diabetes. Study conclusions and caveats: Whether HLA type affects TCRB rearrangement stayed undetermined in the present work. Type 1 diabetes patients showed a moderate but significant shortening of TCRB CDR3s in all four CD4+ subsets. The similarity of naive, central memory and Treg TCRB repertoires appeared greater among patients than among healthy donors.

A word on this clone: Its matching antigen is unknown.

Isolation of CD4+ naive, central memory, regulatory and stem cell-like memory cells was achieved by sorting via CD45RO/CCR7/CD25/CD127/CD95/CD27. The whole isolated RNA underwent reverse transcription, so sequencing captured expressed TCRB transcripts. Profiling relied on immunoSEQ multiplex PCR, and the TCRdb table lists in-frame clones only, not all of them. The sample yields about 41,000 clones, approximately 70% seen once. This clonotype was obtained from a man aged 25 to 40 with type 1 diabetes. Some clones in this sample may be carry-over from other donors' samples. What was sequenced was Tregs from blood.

CDR3 nucleotide sequence: TGTGCCATCAGTGGCGGTCCCAACGAGCAGTACTTC. Its translation: CAISGGPNEQYF. The chain employs TRBV10-3 and TRBJ2-5; D remains unclear. The end of the DNA fits TRBJ2-7 better, so the J call may be wrong. In germline, CDR1 is ENHRY, CDR2 SYGVKD. The CDR3 extends over 12 amino acids.